This T cell receptor (beta chain) was obtained from a study of metastatic and nonmetastatic thyroid tumors. Before thyroid surgery, none of the patients had received any treatment. MiXCR was used by TCRdb to re-call the PCR reads. Here the sample spans about 43,000 clones, 9.5% to 12% being singletons. The CDR3 loop spans 14 amino acids. V lost 5 bases, J lost 6 bases, and 6 bases stayed unmatched. Germline loops: CDR1 SNHLY, CDR2 FYNNEI. This clone was counted ten times or more. Sample: blood. This chain uses TRBV2 with TRBJ1-5; 8 bases line up with TRBD1. The clonotype originates from a female donor with papillary thyroid cancer or a benign thyroid nodule (not recorded which). Some clones in this sample may be carry-over from other donors' samples. The CDR3: CASSPNRGAQPQHF. The CDR3 DNA reads as TGTGCCAGCAGTCCTAACAGGGGGGCTCAGCCCCAGCATTTT.